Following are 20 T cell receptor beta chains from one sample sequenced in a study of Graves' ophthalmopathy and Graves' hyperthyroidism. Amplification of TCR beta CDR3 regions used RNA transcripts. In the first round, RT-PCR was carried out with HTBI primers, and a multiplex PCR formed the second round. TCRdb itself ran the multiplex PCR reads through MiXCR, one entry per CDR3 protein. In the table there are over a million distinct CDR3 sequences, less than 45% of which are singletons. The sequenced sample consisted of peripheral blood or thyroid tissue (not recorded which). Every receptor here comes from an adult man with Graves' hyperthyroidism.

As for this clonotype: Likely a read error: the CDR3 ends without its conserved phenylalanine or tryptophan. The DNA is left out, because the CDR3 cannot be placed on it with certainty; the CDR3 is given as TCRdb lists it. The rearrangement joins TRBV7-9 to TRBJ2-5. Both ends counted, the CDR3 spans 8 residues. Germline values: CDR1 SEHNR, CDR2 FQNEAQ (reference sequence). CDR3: CASSLQDY.

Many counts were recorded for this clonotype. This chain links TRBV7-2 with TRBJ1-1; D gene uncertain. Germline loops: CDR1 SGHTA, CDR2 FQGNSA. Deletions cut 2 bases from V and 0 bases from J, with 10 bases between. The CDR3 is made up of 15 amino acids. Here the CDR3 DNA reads TGTGCCAGCAGCTTATATCGAGGGATGAACACTGAAGCTTTCTTT. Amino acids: CASSLYRGMNTEAFF.

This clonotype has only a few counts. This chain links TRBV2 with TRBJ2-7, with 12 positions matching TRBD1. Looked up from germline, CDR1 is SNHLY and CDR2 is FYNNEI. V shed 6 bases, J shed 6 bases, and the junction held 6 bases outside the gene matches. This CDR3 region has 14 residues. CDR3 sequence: CASRGPGQGAEQYF. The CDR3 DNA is TGTGCCAGCAGGGGCCCGGGACAGGGGGCCGAGCAGTACTTC.

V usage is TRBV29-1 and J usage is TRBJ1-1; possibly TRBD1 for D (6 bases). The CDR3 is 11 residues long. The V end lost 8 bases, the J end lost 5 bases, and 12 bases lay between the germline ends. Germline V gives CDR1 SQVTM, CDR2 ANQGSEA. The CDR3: CSLQGRTEAFF. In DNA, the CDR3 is TGCAGCTTGCAGGGGCGAACTGAAGCTTTCTTT. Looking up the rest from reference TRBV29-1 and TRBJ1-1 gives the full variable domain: SAVISQKPSRDICQRGTSLTIQCQVDSQVTMMFWYRQQPGQSLTLIATANQGSEATYESGFVIDKFPISRPNLTFSTLTVSNMSPEDSSIYLCSLQGRTEAFFGQGTRLTVV.

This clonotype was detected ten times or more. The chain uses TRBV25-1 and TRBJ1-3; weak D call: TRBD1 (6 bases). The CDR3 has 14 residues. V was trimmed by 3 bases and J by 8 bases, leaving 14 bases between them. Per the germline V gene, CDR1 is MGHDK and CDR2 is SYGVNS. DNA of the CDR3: TGTGCCAGCAGTGATCCCGGGGGCGCGGACACCATATATTTT. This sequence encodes CASSDPGGADTIYF.

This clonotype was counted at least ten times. The DNA for the CDR3 is TGCGCCAGCAGCCCAGGAGGTAGCGGGACCTACTACGAGCAGTACTTC. Protein: CASSPGGSGTYYEQYF. The chain joins TRBV5-1 to TRBJ2-7; 8 bases are shared with TRBD2. CDR3 length: 16 residues. CDR1 and CDR2 from the germline V gene are SGHRS and YFSETQ. V shed 4 bases and J 3 bases; nucleotides not matched to a gene: 12.

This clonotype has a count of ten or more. The CDR3 protein is CSARGAGQGLNSPLHF. The DNA of the CDR3 is TGCAGTGCTAGAGGGGCCGGACAGGGGCTCAATTCACCCCTCCACTTT. J is TRBJ1-6 and V is TRBV20-1; 9 bases fit TRBD1. Germline CDR1 and CDR2: DFQATT and SNEGSKA (reference sequence). The CDR3 runs to 16 residues. V lost 1 base and J lost 7; bases outside the gene matches: 8.

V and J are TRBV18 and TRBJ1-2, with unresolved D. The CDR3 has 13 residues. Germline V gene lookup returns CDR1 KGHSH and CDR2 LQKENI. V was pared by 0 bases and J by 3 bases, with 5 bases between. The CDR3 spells CASSPPSYYGYTF. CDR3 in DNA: TGTGCCAGCTCACCACCATCGTACTATGGCTACACCTTC.

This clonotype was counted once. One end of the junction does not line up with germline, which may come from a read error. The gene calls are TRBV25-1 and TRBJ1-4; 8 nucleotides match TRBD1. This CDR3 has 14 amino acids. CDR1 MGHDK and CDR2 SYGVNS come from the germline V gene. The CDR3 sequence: CASSAPGGDEKLLF. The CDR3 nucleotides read TGTGCCAGCAGTGCCCCAGGGGGCGATGAAAAACTGCTTTTT.

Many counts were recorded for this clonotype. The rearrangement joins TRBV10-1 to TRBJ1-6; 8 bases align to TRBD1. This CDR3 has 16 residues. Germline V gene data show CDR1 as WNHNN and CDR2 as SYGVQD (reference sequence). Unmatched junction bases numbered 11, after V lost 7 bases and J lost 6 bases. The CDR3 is CASTLTGGGFNSPLHF. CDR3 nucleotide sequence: TGCGCCAGCACCCTAACAGGGGGAGGATTTAATTCACCCCTCCACTTT.

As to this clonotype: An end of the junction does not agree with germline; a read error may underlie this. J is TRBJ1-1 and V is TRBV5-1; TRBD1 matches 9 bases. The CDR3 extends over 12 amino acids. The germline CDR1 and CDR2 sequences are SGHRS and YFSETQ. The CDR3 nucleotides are TGCGCCAGCAGCCGGGACAGGGCCACGTTGGGGTTT. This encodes CASSRDRATLGF.

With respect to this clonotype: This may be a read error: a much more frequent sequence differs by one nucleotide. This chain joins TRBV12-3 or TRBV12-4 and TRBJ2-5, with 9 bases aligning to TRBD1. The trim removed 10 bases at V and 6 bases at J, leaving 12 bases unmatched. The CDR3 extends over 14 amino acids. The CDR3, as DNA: TGTGCCAACAGGGCGGGACAGGGATGGCAGACCCAGTACTTC. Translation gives CANRAGQGWQTQYF.

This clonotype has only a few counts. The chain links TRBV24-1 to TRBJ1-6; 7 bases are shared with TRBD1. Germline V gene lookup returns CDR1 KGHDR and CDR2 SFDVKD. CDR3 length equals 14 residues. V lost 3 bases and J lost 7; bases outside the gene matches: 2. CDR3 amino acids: CATSDGDSNSPLHF. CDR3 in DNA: TGTGCCACCAGTGATGGGGACAGCAATTCACCCCTCCACTTT.

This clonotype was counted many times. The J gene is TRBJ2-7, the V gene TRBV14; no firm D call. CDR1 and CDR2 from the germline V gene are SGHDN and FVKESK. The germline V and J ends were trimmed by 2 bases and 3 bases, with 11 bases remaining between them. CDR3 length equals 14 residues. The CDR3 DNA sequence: TGTGCCAGCAGCCAATTCACGGATGGCTACGAGCAGTACTTC. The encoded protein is CASSQFTDGYEQYF.

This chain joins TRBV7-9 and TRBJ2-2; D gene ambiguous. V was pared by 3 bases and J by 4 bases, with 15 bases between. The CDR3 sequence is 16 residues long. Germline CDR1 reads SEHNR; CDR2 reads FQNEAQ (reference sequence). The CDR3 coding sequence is TGTGCCAGCAGCTTGGTTGTTGTCAGTCCCACCGGGGAGCTGTTTTTT. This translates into CASSLVVVSPTGELFF.

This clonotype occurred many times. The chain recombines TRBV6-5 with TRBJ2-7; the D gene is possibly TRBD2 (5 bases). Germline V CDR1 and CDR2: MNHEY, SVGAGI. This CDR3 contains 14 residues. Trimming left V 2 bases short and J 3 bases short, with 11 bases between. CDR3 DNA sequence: TGTGCCAGCAGTTACGGCCGAGGAGGCTACGAGCAGTACTTC. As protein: CASSYGRGGYEQYF.

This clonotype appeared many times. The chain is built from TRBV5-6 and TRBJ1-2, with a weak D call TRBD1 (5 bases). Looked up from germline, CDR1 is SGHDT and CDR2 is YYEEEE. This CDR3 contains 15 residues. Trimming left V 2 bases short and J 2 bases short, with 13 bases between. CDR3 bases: TGTGCCAGCAGCTTCCGGGACGCAACAAACTATGGCTACACCTTC. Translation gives CASSFRDATNYGYTF.

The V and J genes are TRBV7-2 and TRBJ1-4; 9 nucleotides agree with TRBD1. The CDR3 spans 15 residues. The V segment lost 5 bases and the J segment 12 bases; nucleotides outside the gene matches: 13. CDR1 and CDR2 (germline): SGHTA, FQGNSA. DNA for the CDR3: TGTGCCAGCAGCACCTCGGGACAGGGTGTTAAGGAACTGTTTTTT. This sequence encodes CASSTSGQGVKELFF.

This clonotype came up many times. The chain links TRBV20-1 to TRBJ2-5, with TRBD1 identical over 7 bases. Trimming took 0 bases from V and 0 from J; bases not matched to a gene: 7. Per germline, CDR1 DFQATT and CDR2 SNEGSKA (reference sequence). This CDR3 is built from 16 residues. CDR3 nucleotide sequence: TGCAGTGCTAGAGATCGAGGGACAGAGTACCAAGAGACCCAGTACTTC. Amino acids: CSARDRGTEYQETQYF.

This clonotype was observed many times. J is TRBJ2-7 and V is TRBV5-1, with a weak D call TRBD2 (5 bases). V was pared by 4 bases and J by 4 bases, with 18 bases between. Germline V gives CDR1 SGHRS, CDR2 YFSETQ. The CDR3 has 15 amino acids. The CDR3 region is CASSGGSLGPYEQYF. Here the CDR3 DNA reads TGCGCCAGCAGCGGTGGGAGTCTTGGCCCTTACGAGCAGTACTTC.